Each of the 24 T cell receptor beta chains below was sequenced from the same sample in a study of blood T cell repertoires in COVID-19. Using immunoSEQ multiplex PCR, the repertoire was profiled, and TCRdb retains in-frame clones only, with some absent. This repertoire shows 200,000 to 250,000 clones, around 90% found once; its top ten account for about 1.3%. Sequencing was done on a sample of peripheral blood. The receptors come from a man of 80 years or more with acute or convalescent COVID-19.

This clone has just a few counts. V is TRBV6-2 or TRBV6-3 and J is TRBJ2-3; D remains ambiguous. CDR1 and CDR2 (germline): MNHEY, SVGEGT. The CDR3 is 13 amino acids. V gave up 6 bases and J gave up 4 bases, with 11 bases separating them. The chain's CDR3 is CASSPFTPDTQYF. In DNA form, the CDR3 reads TGTGCCAGCAGCCCCTTTACTCCAGATACGCAGTATTTT.

The genes are TRBV19 and TRBJ1-1, with 8 nucleotides matching TRBD1. The CDR3 runs 16 residues. Unmatched junction bases numbered 9, after V lost 5 bases and J lost 1 base. The germline V gene has CDR1 LNHDA and CDR2 SQIVND (reference sequence). The CDR3 region is CASSDRGRAPNTEAFF. In nucleotides, the CDR3 is TGTGCCAGTAGTGACAGGGGCCGTGCTCCGAACACTGAAGCTTTCTTT.

The chain uses TRBV18 and TRBJ2-2, with 7 bases that match TRBD2. Trimming took 3 bases from V and 2 from J; bases not matched to a gene: 3. The CDR3 length is 15 residues. Germline values: CDR1 KGHSH, CDR2 LQKENI. The CDR3: CASSPGTTNTGELFF. In nucleotides, the CDR3 is TGTGCCAGCTCACCGGGGACTACTAACACCGGGGAGCTGTTTTTT.

The chain employs TRBV9 and TRBJ2-7, with a tentative D call TRBD2 (5 bases). Germline V CDR1 and CDR2: SGDLS, YYNGEE. The CDR3 totals 15 residues. The V gene lost 0 bases and the J gene lost 3 bases, with 13 bases spanning the gap. The CDR3 reads CASSVDGAAGYEQYF. CDR3 coding DNA: TGTGCCAGCAGCGTAGACGGAGCGGCTGGCTACGAGCAGTACTTC.

The chain joins TRBV19 to TRBJ1-2, with 7 bases aligning to TRBD1. This CDR3 region has 15 residues. V shed 6 bases and J 5 bases; nucleotides not matched to a gene: 12. From germline, CDR1 is LNHDA and CDR2 SQIVND (reference sequence). Here the CDR3 reads CASSVNRDSGYGYTF. The DNA of the CDR3 is TGTGCCAGTAGCGTAAACCGGGACAGCGGGTATGGCTACACCTTC.

The rearrangement links TRBV19 to TRBJ2-1; tentative D call: TRBD1 (5 bases). Trimming shortened V by 1 base and J by 8 bases, and 12 bases separated the two germline ends. Germline-derived CDR1 and CDR2 are LNHDA and SQIVND (reference sequence). This CDR3 spans 14 amino acids. The CDR3 spells CASSIVGVLDEQFF. CDR3 nucleotide sequence: TGTGCCAGTAGTATAGTAGGGGTCTTGGATGAGCAGTTCTTC.

The chain combines TRBV11-2 with TRBJ2-2, with D perhaps TRBD2 (6 bases). Germline V CDR1 and CDR2: SGHAT, FQNNGV. The CDR3 has 15 residues. V was trimmed by 6 bases and J by 3 bases, leaving 14 bases between them. The DNA of the CDR3 is TGTGCCAGCAGGGGACGGGGGTTTGACACCGGGGAGCTGTTTTTT. Protein sequence: CASRGRGFDTGELFF.

Of note for this clone: Other DNA sequences from this sample encode an identical CDR3 as well. The rearrangement uses TRBV18 and TRBJ2-2; D is possibly TRBD1 (5 bases). The ends were cut back, 1 base at V and 2 bases at J, with 8 bases in the middle. The V gene's germline CDR1 is KGHSH and CDR2 LQKENI. This CDR3 region has 15 residues. CDR3: CASSPQGSNTGELFF. The CDR3, as DNA: TGTGCCAGCTCACCACAGGGGTCAAACACCGGGGAGCTGTTTTTT.

The chain employs TRBV2 and TRBJ1-2; TRBD1 matches 10 bases. Germline assignment: CDR1 SNHLY and CDR2 FYNNEI. The CDR3 contains 17 residues. V shed 6 bases and J 3 bases; nucleotides not matched to a gene: 13. This chain's CDR3 is CASRPWGQGPLDYGYTF. CDR3 bases: TGTGCCAGCAGACCCTGGGGACAGGGGCCTTTAGACTATGGCTACACCTTC.

V is TRBV5-1 and J is TRBJ2-4; D may be TRBD1 (5 bases). Trimming took 0 bases from V and 10 from J, leaving 17 bases between them. Germline V gene lookup returns CDR1 SGHRS and CDR2 YFSETQ. The CDR3 is made up of 15 amino acids. The CDR3 reads CASSLEFSGRGIQYF. CDR3 nucleotides: TGCGCCAGCAGCTTGGAGTTCTCTGGTAGGGGTATTCAGTACTTC.

This clone was counted only a few times. J is TRBJ1-1 and V is TRBV29-1, with unresolved D. Germline V CDR1 and CDR2: SQVTM, ANQGSEA. This CDR3 is 12 amino acids long. V gave up 5 bases and J gave up 6 bases, with 13 bases separating them. Here the CDR3 reads CSVRSGLPEAFF. The DNA of the CDR3 is TGCAGCGTTCGGAGCGGACTTCCTGAAGCTTTCTTT.

This clone was detected only once. The chain recombines TRBV19 with TRBJ1-2; D unresolved. V gave up 5 bases and J gave up 5 bases, with 9 bases separating them. Germline CDR1 and CDR2: LNHDA and SQIVND (reference sequence). This CDR3 comprises 12 residues. CDR3 loop: CASSPHQYGYTF. The CDR3 nucleotides are TGTGCCAGTAGTCCGCATCAGTATGGCTACACCTTC.

The chain carries TRBV7-2 and TRBJ2-5; 8 positions agree with TRBD2. The CDR3 is 15 amino acids. With V trimmed by 2 bases and J by 4 bases, 6 bases remained unmatched. Germline CDR1 and CDR2: SGHTA and FQGNSA. CDR3 sequence (DNA): TGTGCCAGCAGCTTACAAGTACGGGAGGGAGAGACCCAGTACTTC. It specifies CASSLQVREGETQYF. Drawing the rest from reference TRBV7-2 and TRBJ2-5, the complete variable domain is GAGVSQSPSNKVTEKGKDVELRCDPISGHTALYWYRQSLGQGLEFLIYFQGNSAPDKSGLPSDRFSAERTGGSVSTLTIQRTQQEDSAVYLCASSLQVREGETQYFGPGTRLLVL.

The J gene is TRBJ1-2, the V gene TRBV19; 7 nucleotides align to TRBD1. The V segment lost 3 bases and the J segment 5 bases; nucleotides outside the gene matches: 9. There are 15 residues in the CDR3. Germline CDR1 LNHDA, CDR2 SQIVND (reference sequence). The CDR3 DNA reads as TGTGCCAGTAGTATCTCTCCGGGACAGTCTTATGGCTACACCTTC. It encodes CASSISPGQSYGYTF.

V and J are TRBV7-2 and TRBJ2-7, with TRBD1 as a possible D gene (6 bases). The germline V gene encodes CDR1 SGHTA and CDR2 FQGNSA. This CDR3 region has 12 residues. V was clipped by 5 bases and J by 4 bases, with 9 bases between them. Here the CDR3 DNA reads TGTGCCAGCAGCATACAGGGTTACGAGCAGTACTTC. Translation gives CASSIQGYEQYF.

The V and J genes are TRBV5-4 and TRBJ2-6, with D possibly being TRBD1 (5 bases). The V gene's germline CDR1 is SGHNT and CDR2 YYREEE (reference sequence). The CDR3 is 14 residues long. Trimming pared 3 bases from V and 3 bases from J, leaving 7 bases between. CDR3 region: CASSYQGGANVLTF. The CDR3 coding sequence is TGTGCCAGCAGCTACCAGGGTGGGGCCAACGTCCTGACTTTC.

This chain joins TRBV7-2 and TRBJ2-5, with D possibly TRBD2 on 6 matching bases. The germline CDR1 and CDR2 sequences are SGHTA and FQGNSA. Trimming removed 8 bases at V and 1 base at J, with 11 bases between. This CDR3 spans 13 amino acids. This chain's CDR3 is CASRGSAQETQYF. In DNA, the CDR3 is TGTGCCAGCCGGGGGTCCGCCCAAGAGACCCAGTACTTC.

This clone appeared a single time. In DNA, the CDR3 is TGTGCCAGCAGCCACAGGGACAGAGCTGATGGTGAGCAGTTCTTC. It translates to CASSHRDRADGEQFF. J is TRBJ2-1 and V is TRBV3-1 (or the pseudogene TRBV3-2), with 7 bases lining up with TRBD1. In germline, CDR1 is LGHDT, CDR2 YNNKEL (reference sequence). V was clipped by 3 bases and J by 9 bases; unmatched bases: 11. This CDR3 has 15 amino acids.

The rearrangement joins TRBV10-2 to TRBJ2-2; 8 nucleotides match TRBD2. V was clipped by 8 bases and J by 1 base; unmatched bases: 6. CDR1 and CDR2 from the germline V gene are WSHSY and SAAADI. The CDR3 consists of 15 residues. The CDR3 protein is CASSNSGVNTGELFF. CDR3 nucleotides: TGCGCCAGCTCAAATAGCGGGGTGAACACCGGGGAGCTGTTTTTT.

V gene TRBV19 combines with J gene TRBJ2-1, with TRBD2 identical over 9 bases. This CDR3 comprises 14 residues. CDR1 and CDR2 (germline): LNHDA, SQIVND (reference sequence). J was trimmed by 7 bases and V by 8 bases; bases with no gene match: 9. The CDR3 DNA follows: TGTGCCAGTGCGATAGCGGGAGATCGGAATGAGCAGTTCTTC. This sequence encodes CASAIAGDRNEQFF.

This clone was detected once. The chain has TRBV19 and TRBJ1-3, with D uncertain. The CDR3 is 15 residues long. The V gene lost 8 bases and the J gene lost 0 bases, with 14 bases spanning the gap. Germline assignment: CDR1 LNHDA and CDR2 SQIVND (reference sequence). CDR3 sequence reads: CASDETGYSGNTIYF. The CDR3 nucleotides read TGTGCCAGTGACGAAACGGGGTACTCTGGAAACACCATATATTTT. Complete variable domain (other parts from reference TRBV19 and TRBJ1-3): DGGITQSPKYLFRKEGQNVTLSCEQNLNHDAMYWYRQDPGQGLRLIYYSQIVNDFQKGDIAEGYSVSREKKESFPLTVTSAQKNPTAFYLCASDETGYSGNTIYFGEGSWLTVV.

This chain uses TRBV7-3 with TRBJ2-7; possibly TRBD1 for D (6 bases). The CDR3 is made up of 13 amino acids. Germline V gene data show CDR1 as SGHTA and CDR2 as FQGTGA. Trimming took 5 bases from V and 3 from J, leaving 11 bases between them. CDR3 DNA sequence: TGTGCCAGCAGCCCCCAACAGGGCTACGAGCAGTACTTC. It yields the protein CASSPQQGYEQYF.

This chain connects TRBV11-2 to TRBJ1-1, with a weak D call TRBD1 (6 bases). This CDR3 has 14 amino acids. V was shortened by 1 base and J by 6 bases, with 12 bases between the two germline ends. Germline loops: CDR1 SGHAT, CDR2 FQNNGV. The CDR3 is CASSLVRGRAEAFF. CDR3 nucleotide sequence: TGTGCCAGCAGCTTAGTCAGGGGAAGGGCTGAAGCTTTCTTT.

This chain uses TRBV7-9 with TRBJ1-4; a possible D gene is TRBD1 (5 bases). CDR1 is SEHNR, CDR2 FQNEAQ, per germline (reference sequence). The ends were cut back, 5 bases at V and 8 bases at J, with 18 bases in the middle. CDR3 length equals 15 residues. The DNA for the CDR3 is TGTGCCAGCAGCCCCCCTCCCGCACAGGCCGAAAAACTGTTTTTT. It yields the protein CASSPPPAQAEKLFF.